These 9 T cell receptor beta chains were sequenced from one sample in a study of T-cell reconstitution after alpha-beta-depleted transplantation in children. A TCRbeta library incorporating unique molecular identifiers was prepared. TCRdb processed the PCR reads anew with MiXCR; each CDR3 protein has one entry. The sample has 80,000 to 100,000 distinct CDR3 sequences; 20% to 25% are singletons. Sequenced here: PBMCs, sampled before TCRalphabeta/CD19-depleted stem cell transplant. Receptors were obtained from a boy between 2 and 10 years old with acute lymphoblastic leukemia, due to receive a stem cell transplant.

This clonotype was observed a handful of times. This chain uses TRBV5-1 with TRBJ2-1; D is perhaps TRBD2 (6 bases). The CDR3 length is 15 residues. The germline V gene has CDR1 SGHRS and CDR2 YFSETQ. V gave up 5 bases and J gave up 3 bases, with 15 bases separating them. The CDR3 coding sequence is TGCGCCAGCAGGTTAGCGGAGGATTTCTACAATGAGCAGTTCTTC. Encoded protein: CASRLAEDFYNEQFF.

CDR3 sequence (DNA): TGTGCCAGCAGTCCATCGGGACCGAACACCGGGGAGCTGTTTTTT. Encoded protein: CASSPSGPNTGELFF. The chain links TRBV12-3 or TRBV12-4 to TRBJ2-2; D is possibly TRBD1 or TRBD2 (5 bases each). With 5 bases removed from V and 0 bases from J, the gap between germline ends came to 10 bases. There are 15 residues in the CDR3.

The chain is built from TRBV5-1 and TRBJ2-3, with TRBD2 matching 7 bases. The CDR3 spans 15 residues. CDR1 is SGHRS, CDR2 YFSETQ, per germline. The V gene end was trimmed by 0 bases and the J gene end by 6 bases; junction bases not matched to a gene: 7. Here the CDR3 DNA reads TGCGCCAGCAGCTTGGCCGGACTAGGAGGGGATACGCAGTATTTT. Translating it yields CASSLAGLGGDTQYF.

The sample holds a few counts of this clonotype. J is TRBJ2-7 and V is TRBV20-1; D tentatively fits TRBD1 or TRBD2 (6 bases each). V lost 4 bases and J 10 bases, leaving 20 bases between the germline ends. Per germline, CDR1 DFQATT and CDR2 SNEGSKA (reference sequence). CDR3 length equals 13 residues. The DNA of the CDR3 is TGCAGTGCTAAGGGGGTGGTAGCGGAGAAACAGTACTTC. The encoded protein is CSAKGVVAEKQYF.

This sequence joins TRBV29-1 and TRBJ2-5; the D gene is possibly TRBD1 (6 bases). This CDR3 spans 13 amino acids. From germline, CDR1 is SQVTM and CDR2 ANQGSEA. V shed 8 bases and J shed 4 bases, with 17 bases lying between them. CDR3 residues: CSSKVGRGETQYF. The DNA of the CDR3 is TGCAGCTCGAAGGTGGGCAGGGGAGAGACCCAGTACTTC.

Concerning this clonotype: Relative to the germline gene, one junction end is altered; a read error may explain this. The CDR3 DNA sequence: TGCAGTTCTAGCGCAGGGACCCCTAACTACGAGCAGTACTTC. Translated: CSSSAGTPNYEQYF. This chain connects TRBV20-1 to TRBJ2-7; D is perhaps TRBD2 (6 bases). Germline V lookup: CDR1 DFQATT, CDR2 SNEGSKA (reference sequence). The CDR3 runs 14 residues.

The table lists this clonotype with a few counts. Written as DNA, the CDR3 is TGTGCCAGCAGCCCGGACAGGGCCGGGGAGCTGTTTTTT. Translation gives CASSPDRAGELFF. This chain uses TRBV7-2 with TRBJ2-2; 8 bases are a match to TRBD1. Trimming at V came to 5 bases and at J to 6 bases, leaving 2 bases not matched to a gene. The CDR3 has 13 amino acids. Germline lookup yields CDR1 SGHTA and CDR2 FQGNSA.

The gene calls are TRBV3-1 and TRBJ2-2; 8 nucleotides agree with TRBD2. CDR3 size: 14 residues. Germline CDR1 reads LGHDT; CDR2 reads YNNKEL (reference sequence). V gave up 8 bases and J gave up 6 bases; unmatched junction bases: 8. In nucleotides, the CDR3 is TGTGCCAGCGGGGGAGCGGGAGTCGCCGGGGAGCTGTTTTTT. Its translation: CASGGAGVAGELFF.

The chain uses TRBV12-3 or TRBV12-4 and TRBJ2-1; TRBD2 aligns across 8 bases. Trimming took 1 base from V and 1 from J; bases not matched to a gene: 9. CDR3 length equals 18 residues. The CDR3 is CASSLEGTRPKSYNEQFF. The CDR3 region has the DNA TGTGCCAGCAGTTTAGAGGGGACTAGACCCAAGTCCTACAATGAGCAGTTCTTC.